Given below is one T cell receptor beta chain in context. The data derive from a study of blood T cell repertoires in COVID-19. Study as a whole: Acute and convalescent COVID-19 specimens originated in the United States, Italy and Spain. T cells, B-cell-depleted T cells, or PBMCs provided the cDNA or gDNA that served as material.

TCRdb's table, derived via immunoSEQ multiplex PCR, lists solely in-frame clones and lacks some. The sample includes approximately 180,000 clones, approximately 80% of them seen just once. Seattle's cohort entered during active infection and was followed longitudinally. The sequence was collected from a middle-aged woman with COVID-19, enrolled during active disease. The specimen was peripheral blood.

The CDR3 sequence: CSVALRSLVTEAFF. CDR3 sequence (DNA): TGCAGCGTTGCTCTTCGGAGTTTAGTAACTGAAGCTTTCTTT. The V gene is TRBV29-1, the J gene TRBJ1-1; D uncertain. The CDR3 has 14 amino acids. The V gene's germline CDR1 is SQVTM and CDR2 ANQGSEA. Trimming stripped 4 bases from V and 5 bases from J, with 17 bases between.